This paragraph covers one T cell receptor beta chain sequence. Membership in each cohort depended on participant-reported clinical history. Germline V gene data show CDR1 as MGHRA and CDR2 as YSYEKL. The CDR3 sequence is 18 residues long. Trimming took off 4 bases at V and 0 bases at J, with 16 bases between the two ends. This record comes from a study of blood T cell repertoires in COVID-19. Study at large: Sources were T cells, B-cell-depleted T cells, or PBMCs; the material itself was cDNA or gDNA.

The authors' processing: Scientists estimated how many nucleated cells there were by amplifying reference gene primers. The assay was immunoSEQ multiplex PCR, and TCRdb's table has in-frame clones only and misses some. The V and J calls and clone size are taken from that table; D and trimming were inferred from the DNA. The sample has about 140,000 clones; around 87% are singletons. Input material: PBMCs or T cells enriched from blood (not recorded which). This TCR was sampled from a man aged 55 to 69 who had recovered from COVID-19. This chain links TRBV4-1 with TRBJ2-6; a weak D match, TRBD1 (7 bases). Written as DNA, the CDR3 is TGCGCCAGCAGCCCTCAAGTTCAGGGGGGCTCTGGGGCCAACGTCCTGACTTTC. This translates into CASSPQVQGGSGANVLTF.